This T cell receptor beta chain derives from a study of glioma-infiltrating T cells after dendritic cell vaccination. On the study more broadly: Patients had newly diagnosed or recurrent glioblastoma and received dendritic cell vaccines.

Clones were read by immunoSEQ multiplex PCR, and TCRdb kept only the in-frame ones, dropping some. The sample has about 99,000 clones; more than 70% are singletons. Time point denoted: after dendritic cell vaccination, including at tumor progression/relapse. J gave up 1 base and V 4 bases, and 11 bases lay outside the gene matches. The CDR3 sequence is 17 residues long. Germline V gives CDR1 SEHNR, CDR2 FQNEAQ (reference sequence). Study conclusions and caveats: Few patients contributed both blood and tumor specimens.

Remarks on this clone: As yet, its antigen is unknown.

Source: blood, taken after dendritic cell vaccination. The TCR sequence derives from a human donor with glioblastoma. The genes are TRBV7-9 and TRBJ1-1, with 8 bases that match TRBD1. CDR3 nucleotide sequence: TGTGCCAGCAGCTCAGGACAGGGAGGCGCACAGAACACTGAAGCTTTCTTT. Amino acid sequence: CASSSGQGGAQNTEAFF.